The following is a TCR beta chain sequence with its context. The sample's treatment: oral pan-JAK inhibitor, 5-10 mg twice daily. The source of the sample is a study of CD8+ T cells in alopecia areata. Deletions cut 0 bases from V and 0 bases from J, with 9 bases between. CDR3 size: 15 residues. Per germline, CDR1 SGHRS and CDR2 YFSETQ. RNA was extracted and reverse transcribed into cDNA as the sequencing template. TCRdb keeps only in-frame clones here, not all; method: immunoSEQ multiplex PCR. The sample contains a few hundred thousand clones, around two fifths of which appear only once. The chain combines TRBV5-1 with TRBJ1-1; tentative D call: TRBD1 (5 bases). The sequences come from CD4+ T cells sorted from blood, collected at approximately week 30, from a patient treated with tofacitinib. This clonotype was sampled from a human donor with alopecia areata. The chain's CDR3 is CASSLGQLMNTEAFF. In DNA form, the CDR3 reads TGCGCCAGCAGCTTGGGACAGCTCATGAACACTGAAGCTTTCTTT.